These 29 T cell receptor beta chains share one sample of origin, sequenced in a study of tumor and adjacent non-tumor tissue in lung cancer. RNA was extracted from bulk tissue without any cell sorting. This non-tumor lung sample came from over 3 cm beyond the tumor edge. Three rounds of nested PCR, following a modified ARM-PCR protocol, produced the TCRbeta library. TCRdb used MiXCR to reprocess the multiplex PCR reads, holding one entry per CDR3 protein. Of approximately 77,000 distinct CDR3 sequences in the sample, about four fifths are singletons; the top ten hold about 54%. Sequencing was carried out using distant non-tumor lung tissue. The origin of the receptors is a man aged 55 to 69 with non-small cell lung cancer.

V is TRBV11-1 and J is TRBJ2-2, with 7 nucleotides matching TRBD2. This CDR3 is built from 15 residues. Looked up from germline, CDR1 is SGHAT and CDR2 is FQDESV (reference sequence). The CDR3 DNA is TGTGCTTGCAGCATAGGCGGGAGAAGCACCGGGGAGCTGTTTTTT. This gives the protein CACSIGGRSTGELFF.

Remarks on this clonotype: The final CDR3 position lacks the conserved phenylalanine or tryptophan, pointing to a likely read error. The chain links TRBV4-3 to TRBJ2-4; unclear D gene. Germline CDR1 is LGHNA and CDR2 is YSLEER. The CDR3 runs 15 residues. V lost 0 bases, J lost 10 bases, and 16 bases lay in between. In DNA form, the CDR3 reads TGCGCCAGCAGCCAAGATCGGGCGGTGAAGGCTATTCAGTACTTA. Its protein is CASSQDRAVKAIQYL.

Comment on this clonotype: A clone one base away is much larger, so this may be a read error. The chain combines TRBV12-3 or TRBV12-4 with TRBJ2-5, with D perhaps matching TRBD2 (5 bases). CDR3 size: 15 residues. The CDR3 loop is CAISLGLALQETQYF. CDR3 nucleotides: TGTGCCATCAGTTTGGGTCTAGCTCTCCAAGAGACCCAGTACTTC.

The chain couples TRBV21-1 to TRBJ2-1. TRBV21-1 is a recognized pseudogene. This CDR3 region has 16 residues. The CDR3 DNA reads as TGTGTCAGCAACAAAGTGGATTTCCTCTCCTACAATGAGCAGTTCTTC. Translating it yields CVSNKVDFLSYNEQFF.

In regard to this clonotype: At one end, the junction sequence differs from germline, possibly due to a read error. The CDR3 sequence is CDSSVVGMGTGAFF. CDR3 DNA sequence: TGTGACAGCAGCGTAGTCGGGATGGGCACTGGAGCTTTCTTT. This chain connects TRBV11-2 to TRBJ1-1; unclear D gene. The CDR3 runs to 14 residues. Germline CDR1 and CDR2: SGHAT and FQNNGV.

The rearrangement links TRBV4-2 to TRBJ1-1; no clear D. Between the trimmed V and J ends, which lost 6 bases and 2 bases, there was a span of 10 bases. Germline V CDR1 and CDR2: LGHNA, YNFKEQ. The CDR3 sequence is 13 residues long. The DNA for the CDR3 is TGTGCCAGCAGGGACTGGGTTAACACTGAAGCTTTCTTT. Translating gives CASRDWVNTEAFF.

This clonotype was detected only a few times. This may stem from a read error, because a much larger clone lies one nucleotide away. In DNA, the CDR3 is TGCAATGCTTGGACGAATGAGCAGTTCTTC. Protein sequence: CNAWTNEQFF. The chain links TRBV20-1 to TRBJ2-1; no definite D call. This CDR3 has 10 residues. From germline, CDR1 is DFQATT and CDR2 SNEGSKA (reference sequence).

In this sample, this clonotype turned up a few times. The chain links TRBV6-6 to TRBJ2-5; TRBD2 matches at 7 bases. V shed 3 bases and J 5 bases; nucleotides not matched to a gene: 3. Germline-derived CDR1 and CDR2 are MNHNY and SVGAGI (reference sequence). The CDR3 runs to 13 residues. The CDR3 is CASSYGGGETQYF. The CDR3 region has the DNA TGTGCCAGCAGTTATGGGGGAGGGGAGACCCAGTACTTC.

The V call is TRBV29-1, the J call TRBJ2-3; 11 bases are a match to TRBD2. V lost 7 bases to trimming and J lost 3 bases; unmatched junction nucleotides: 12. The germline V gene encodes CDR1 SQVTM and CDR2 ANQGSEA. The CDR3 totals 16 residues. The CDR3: CSAIRIAGGCTDTQYF. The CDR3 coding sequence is TGCAGCGCCATAAGAATAGCGGGAGGGTGTACAGATACGCAGTATTTT.

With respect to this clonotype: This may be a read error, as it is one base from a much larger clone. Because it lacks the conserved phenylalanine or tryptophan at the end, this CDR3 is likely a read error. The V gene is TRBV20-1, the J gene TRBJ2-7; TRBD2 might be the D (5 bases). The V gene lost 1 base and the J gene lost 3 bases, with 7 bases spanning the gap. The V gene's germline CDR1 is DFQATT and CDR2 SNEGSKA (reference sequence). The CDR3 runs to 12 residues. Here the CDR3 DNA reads TGCAGTGCTAGAGTGAGGGACTACGAGCAGTACTCC. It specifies CSARVRDYEQYS.

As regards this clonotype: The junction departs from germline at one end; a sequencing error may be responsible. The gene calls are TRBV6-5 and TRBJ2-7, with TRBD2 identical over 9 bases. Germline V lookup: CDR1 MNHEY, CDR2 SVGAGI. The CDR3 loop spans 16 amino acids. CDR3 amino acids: CASSYSSSGVTYERYF. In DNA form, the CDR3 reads TGTGCCAGCAGTTACTCGTCTAGCGGGGTCACTTACGAGCGGTACTTC.

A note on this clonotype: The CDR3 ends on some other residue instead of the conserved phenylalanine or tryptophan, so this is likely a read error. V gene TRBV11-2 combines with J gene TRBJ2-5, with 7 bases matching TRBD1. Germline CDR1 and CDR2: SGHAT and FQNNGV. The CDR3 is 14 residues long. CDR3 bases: TGTGCCAGCAGCTCTGGACAGGCCCAAAAGACCCAGTACGTC. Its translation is CASSSGQAQKTQYV.

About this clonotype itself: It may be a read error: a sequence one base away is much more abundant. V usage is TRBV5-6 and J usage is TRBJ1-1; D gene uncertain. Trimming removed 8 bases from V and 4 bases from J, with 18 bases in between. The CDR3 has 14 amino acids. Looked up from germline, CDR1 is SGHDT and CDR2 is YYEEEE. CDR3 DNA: TGTGCCAGGAGCACCTACCAAGGAATCACTGAAGCTTTCTTT. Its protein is CARSTYQGITEAFF. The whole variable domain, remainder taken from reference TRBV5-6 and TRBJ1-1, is DAGVTQSPTHLIKTRGQQVTLRCSPKSGHDTVSWYQQALGQGPQFIFQYYEEEERQRGNFPDRFSGHQFPNYSSELNVNALLLGDSALYLCARSTYQGITEAFFGQGTRLTVV.

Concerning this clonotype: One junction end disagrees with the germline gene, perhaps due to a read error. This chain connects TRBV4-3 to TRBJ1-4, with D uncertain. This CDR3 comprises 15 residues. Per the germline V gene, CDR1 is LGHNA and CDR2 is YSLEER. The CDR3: CVSSPLDQSNEKLFF. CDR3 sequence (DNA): TGCGTCAGCAGCCCACTGGACCAGTCTAATGAAAAACTGTTTTTT.

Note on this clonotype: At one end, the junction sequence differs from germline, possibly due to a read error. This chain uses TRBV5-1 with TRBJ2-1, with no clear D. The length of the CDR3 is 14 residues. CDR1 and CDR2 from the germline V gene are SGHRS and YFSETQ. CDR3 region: CASSADDSNNEQFF. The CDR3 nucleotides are TGCGCCAGCAGCGCAGACGACTCTAACAATGAACAGTTCTTC.

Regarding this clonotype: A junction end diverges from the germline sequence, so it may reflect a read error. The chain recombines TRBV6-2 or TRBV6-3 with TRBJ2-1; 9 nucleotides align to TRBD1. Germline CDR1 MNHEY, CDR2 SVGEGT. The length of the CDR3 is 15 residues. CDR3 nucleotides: TGTGCCAGCAGGACCTTGGGACAGGGACGGCATGAGCACTTCTTC. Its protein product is CASRTLGQGRHEHFF.

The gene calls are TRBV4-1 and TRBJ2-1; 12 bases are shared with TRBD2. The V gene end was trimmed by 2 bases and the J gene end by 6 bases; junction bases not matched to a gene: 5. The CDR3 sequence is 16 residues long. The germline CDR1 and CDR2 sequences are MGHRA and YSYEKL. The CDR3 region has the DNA TGCGCCAGCAGCCAACCACCGGGACTAGCGGGCAATGAGCAGTTCTTC. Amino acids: CASSQPPGLAGNEQFF.

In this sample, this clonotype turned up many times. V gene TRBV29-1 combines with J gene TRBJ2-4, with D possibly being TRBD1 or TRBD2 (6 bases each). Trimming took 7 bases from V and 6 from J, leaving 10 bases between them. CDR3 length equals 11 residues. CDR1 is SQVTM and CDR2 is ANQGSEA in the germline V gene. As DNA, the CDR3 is TGCAGCGGAGGGGGAGGAAACATTCAGTACTTC. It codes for CSGGGGNIQYF.

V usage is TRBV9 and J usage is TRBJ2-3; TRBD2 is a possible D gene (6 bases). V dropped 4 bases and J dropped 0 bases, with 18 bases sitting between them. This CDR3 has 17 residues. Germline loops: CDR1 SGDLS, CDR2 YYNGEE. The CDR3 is CASSRGLLPLSTDTQYF. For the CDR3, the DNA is TGTGCCAGCAGCCGCGGACTACTTCCACTTAGCACAGATACGCAGTATTTT.

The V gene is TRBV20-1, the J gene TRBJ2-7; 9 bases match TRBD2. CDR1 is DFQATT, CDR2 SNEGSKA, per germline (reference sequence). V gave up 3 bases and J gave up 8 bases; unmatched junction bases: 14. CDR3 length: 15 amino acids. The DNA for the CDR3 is TGCAGTGCTAGGAGACTAGCGGACGGGGAACACAAGCAGTACTTC. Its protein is CSARRLADGEHKQYF.

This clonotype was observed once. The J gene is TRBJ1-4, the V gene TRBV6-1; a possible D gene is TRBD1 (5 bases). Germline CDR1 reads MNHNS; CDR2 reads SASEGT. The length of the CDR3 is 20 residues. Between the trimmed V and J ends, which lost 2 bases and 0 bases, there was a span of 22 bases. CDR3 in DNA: TGTGCCAGCAGTGAATTTACTTCTTTCAGGGCCTCGACAACTAATGAAAAACTGTTTTTT. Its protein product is CASSEFTSFRASTTNEKLFF.

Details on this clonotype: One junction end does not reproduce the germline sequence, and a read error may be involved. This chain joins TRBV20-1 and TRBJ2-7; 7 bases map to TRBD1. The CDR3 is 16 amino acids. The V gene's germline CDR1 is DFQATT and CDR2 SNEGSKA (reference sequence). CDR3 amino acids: CSSRDDRQGDSYEQYF. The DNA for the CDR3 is TGCAGTTCTAGAGATGATCGACAGGGTGACTCCTACGAGCAGTACTTC.

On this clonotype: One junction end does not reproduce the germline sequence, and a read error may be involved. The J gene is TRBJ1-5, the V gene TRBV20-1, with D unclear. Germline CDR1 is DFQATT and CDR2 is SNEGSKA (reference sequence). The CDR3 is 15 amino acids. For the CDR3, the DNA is TGCAGTGATAGAGATAGTACAGAAGGCAATCAGCCCCAACATTTT. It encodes CSDRDSTEGNQPQHF.

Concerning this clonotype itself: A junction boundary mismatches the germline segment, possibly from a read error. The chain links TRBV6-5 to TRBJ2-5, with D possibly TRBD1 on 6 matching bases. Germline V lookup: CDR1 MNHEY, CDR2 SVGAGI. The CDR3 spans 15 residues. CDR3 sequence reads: CASSYQGRQQVAQYF. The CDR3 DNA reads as TGTGCGAGCAGTTACCAGGGGAGACAACAAGTGGCCCAGTACTTC.

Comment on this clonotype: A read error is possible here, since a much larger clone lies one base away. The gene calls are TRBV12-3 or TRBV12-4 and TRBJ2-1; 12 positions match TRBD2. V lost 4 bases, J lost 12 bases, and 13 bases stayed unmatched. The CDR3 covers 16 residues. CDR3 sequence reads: CASSYPSGRAVYVQFF. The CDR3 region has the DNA TGTGCCAGCAGTTATCCTAGCGGGAGGGCCGTGTATGTGCAGTTCTTC.

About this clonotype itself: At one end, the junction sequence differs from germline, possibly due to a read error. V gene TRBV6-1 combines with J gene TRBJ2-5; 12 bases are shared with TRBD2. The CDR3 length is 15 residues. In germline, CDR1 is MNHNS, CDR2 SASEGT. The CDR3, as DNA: TGTGCCAGCAGTGAACTAGCGGGGGGGCTCGAGACCCAGTGCTTC. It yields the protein CASSELAGGLETQCF.

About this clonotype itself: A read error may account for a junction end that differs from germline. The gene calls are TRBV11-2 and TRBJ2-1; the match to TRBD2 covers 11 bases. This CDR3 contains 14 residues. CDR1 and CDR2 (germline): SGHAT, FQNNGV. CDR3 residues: CANSLLAGADEQLF. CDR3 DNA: TGTGCCAACAGCTTACTAGCGGGAGCCGATGAGCAGTTATTC.

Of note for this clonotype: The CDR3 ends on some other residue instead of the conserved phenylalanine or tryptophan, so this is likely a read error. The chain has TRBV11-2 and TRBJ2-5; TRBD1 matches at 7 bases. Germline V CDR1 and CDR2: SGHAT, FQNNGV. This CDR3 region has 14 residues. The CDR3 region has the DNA TGTGCCAACAGCCCTGGACAGGTCCAAGAGACCCAGTACTAC. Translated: CANSPGQVQETQYY.

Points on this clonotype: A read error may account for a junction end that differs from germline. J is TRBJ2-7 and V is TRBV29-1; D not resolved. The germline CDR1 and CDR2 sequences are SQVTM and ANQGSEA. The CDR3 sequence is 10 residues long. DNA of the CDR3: TGCAGAGTTGTTCAGTACGAGCAGTACTTC. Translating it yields CRVVQYEQYF.